Sequencing of this T cell receptor (beta chain) was carried out in a study of OX40 agonist ivuxolimab in advanced cancers. Study as a whole: Dose-escalation patients suffered from hepatocellular carcinoma, melanoma, renal cell or head and neck cancer.

Concerning this clone: Antigen specificity is unknown.

Study outcomes and limitations: Certain nonresponding patients likewise had low normalized T-cell clonal expansion. Expansion of clones was among the lowest in partial responders at 0.1-3.0 mg/kg.

Trimming shortened V by 0 bases and J by 8 bases, and 13 bases separated the two germline ends. The CDR3 is 15 amino acids. From germline, CDR1 is LGHNA and CDR2 YNFKEQ. Sequenced by immunoSEQ multiplex PCR; TCRdb stores in-frame clones only, minus some. The repertoire has about 94,000 clones, around 90% of them found once; the top ten carry about 0.3%. The sequence came from an adult with an advanced solid tumor such as melanoma, head and neck, liver or kidney cancer. The V call is TRBV4-2, the J call TRBJ2-2, with a weak D call TRBD2 (5 bases). The material was CD4+ or CD8+ T cells sorted from blood, obtained in a trial of the OX40 agonist ivuxolimab. The CDR3 protein is CASSQERTVLGELFF. The DNA of the CDR3 is TGTGCCAGCAGCCAAGAGAGGACTGTCTTGGGGGAGCTGTTTTTT.